This entry concerns a single TCR beta chain. The data derive from a study of Tregs in tolerant kidney transplant recipients. Generated by immunoSEQ multiplex PCR, the TCRdb table keeps only in-frame clones and is missing some. Of about 64,000 clones in the sample, roughly 98% are singletons; the top ten hold 0.34%. Germline V lookup: CDR1 SGHTA, CDR2 FQGNSA. The CDR3 is made up of 14 amino acids. Trimming cost V 11 bases and J 2 bases, with 16 bases left between them. Thawed PBMCs were FACS-sorted into unstimulated CD4+CD25+CD127- regulatory T cells, CD4+CD25- non-regulatory cells, CD4 and CD8 cells. This specimen consisted of Tregs from blood, obtained before the transplant. V is TRBV7-2 and J is TRBJ1-3; the D gene is possibly TRBD1 (5 bases). The receptor's source is a human donor who received a combined kidney and bone marrow transplant. In DNA form, the CDR3 reads TGTGCCTCCTACATGGGGGGTGCTGGAAACACCATATATTTT. It specifies CASYMGGAGNTIYF.